Each of the 19 T cell receptor beta chains below was sequenced from the same sample in a study of T cell repertoires in cytomegalovirus infection. Each CDR3 protein is one row after TCRdb ran MiXCR on the reads. The repertoire holds 350,000 to 400,000 distinct CDR3 sequences, just under 35% seen once, with approximately 12% in the top ten. The antigens these receptors bind are not known. The material sequenced was cultured PBMCs, taken from culture after CMV antigen stimulation. The receptors were gathered from a human donor in good health (CMV status not recorded). Some clones in this sample may be carry-over from other donors' samples.

CDR3 amino acids: CASSFLRDYNEQFF. In nucleotides, the CDR3 is TGTGCCAGCAGTTTTTTGAGAGACTACAATGAGCAGTTCTTC. This chain joins TRBV27 and TRBJ2-1; D remains ambiguous. The CDR3 is 14 residues long. Per germline, CDR1 MNHEY and CDR2 SMNVEV (reference sequence). Trimming pared 3 bases from V and 3 bases from J, leaving 9 bases between.

In its sample, this clonotype was seen many times. This sequence joins TRBV6-2 or TRBV6-3 and TRBJ1-1, with D possibly matching TRBD1 (5 bases). Trimming took off 0 bases at V and 3 bases at J, with 11 bases between the two ends. The CDR3 is made up of 15 amino acids. Germline V gene lookup returns CDR1 MNHEY and CDR2 SVGEGT. This CDR3 is CASSYSPGSDTEAFF. The CDR3 bases are TGTGCCAGCAGTTACTCGCCAGGGTCCGACACTGAAGCTTTCTTT.

The V and J genes are TRBV5-3 and TRBJ1-6; D is unresolved. TRBV5-3 is an ORF, with its function uncertain. The CDR3 is 16 amino acids. With 8 bases removed from V and 0 bases from J, the gap between germline ends came to 15 bases. CDR3 nucleotides: TGTGCCAGCAGCAAACTACAGAGCTCCTATAATTCACCCCTCCACTTT. Its protein is CASSKLQSSYNSPLHF.

This sequence joins TRBV4-3 and TRBJ2-3; D is possibly TRBD2 (6 bases). Trimming removed 0 bases from V and 4 bases from J, with 8 bases in between. The CDR3 is 14 amino acids. Germline V lookup: CDR1 LGHNA, CDR2 YSLEER. Here the CDR3 reads CASSQEEGSDTQYF. Here the CDR3 DNA reads TGCGCCAGCAGCCAAGAGGAGGGGTCAGATACGCAGTATTTT.

The rearrangement uses TRBV7-8 and TRBJ2-1, with 15 bases aligning to TRBD2. Unmatched junction bases numbered 8, after V lost 5 bases and J lost 0 bases. This CDR3 has 19 amino acids. Looked up from germline, CDR1 is SGHVS and CDR2 is FQNEAQ. The CDR3 region has the DNA TGTGCCAGCAGCATAATCGGGACTAGCGGGAGGACCTCCTACAATGAGCAGTTCTTC. Translated, it gives CASSIIGTSGRTSYNEQFF.

This chain connects TRBV2 to TRBJ2-2; D gene uncertain. The CDR3 extends over 11 amino acids. V was cut by 8 bases and J by 9 bases, with 10 bases left in between. CDR1 is SNHLY, CDR2 FYNNEI, per germline. The CDR3 loop is CASLLRRELFF. The CDR3 DNA reads TGTGCCAGCCTCCTACGGCGGGAGCTGTTTTTT.

Many counts were recorded for this clonotype. The chain couples TRBV7-2 to TRBJ2-3; 9 bases map to TRBD1. The germline CDR1 and CDR2 sequences are SGHTA and FQGNSA. The CDR3 runs to 15 residues. Trimming removed 3 bases from V and 6 bases from J; junction bases left unmatched: 7. The CDR3 region has the DNA TGTGCCAGCAGCTTTAGGACAGGGGAGGGGGATACGCAGTATTTT. It is translated as CASSFRTGEGDTQYF.

The chain couples TRBV30 to TRBJ2-7; D is possibly TRBD2 (5 bases). The germline V gene encodes CDR1 GTSNPN and CDR2 SVGIG (reference sequence). V was cut by 3 bases and J by 1 base, with 10 bases left in between. The CDR3 contains 13 residues. This CDR3 reads CAWRSRASYEQYV. CDR3 in DNA: TGTGCCTGGAGGTCGCGGGCGTCCTACGAGCAGTACGTC.

J is TRBJ2-1 and V is TRBV7-8; D remains unclear. Trimming removed 2 bases from V and 4 bases from J, with 18 bases in between. The CDR3 sequence is 17 residues long. Germline CDR1 reads SGHVS; CDR2 reads FQNEAQ. This CDR3 is CASSLLSLKVRYNEQFF. The CDR3 nucleotides are TGTGCCAGCAGCTTACTCTCCCTTAAAGTAAGGTACAATGAGCAGTTCTTC.

The rearrangement links TRBV11-3 to TRBJ2-3, with 10 bases matching TRBD1. This CDR3 comprises 15 residues. Germline-derived CDR1 and CDR2 are SGHNT and YENEEA. The V segment lost 5 bases and the J segment 4 bases; nucleotides outside the gene matches: 6. CDR3 protein: CASSLDRGRSDTQYF. CDR3 nucleotide sequence: TGTGCCAGCAGCCTCGACAGGGGGCGTTCAGATACGCAGTATTTT.

This clonotype was recorded a few times. This chain links TRBV7-9 with TRBJ2-7; D ambiguous. Germline CDR1 SEHNR, CDR2 FQNEAQ (reference sequence). The CDR3 spans 15 residues. V shed 6 bases and J shed 2 bases, with 17 bases lying between them. CDR3 sequence reads: CASSNARTATYEQYF. The CDR3 DNA follows: TGTGCCAGCAGTAACGCCCGGACGGCAACCTACGAGCAGTACTTC.

This chain uses TRBV7-2 with TRBJ2-7; no definite D call. Germline assignment: CDR1 SGHTA and CDR2 FQGNSA. Deletions cut 1 base from V and 7 bases from J, with 17 bases between. The CDR3 spans 15 residues. The CDR3 region has the DNA TGTGCCAGCAGCTTAGGAGGACGGGTAATGGGGGAGCAGTACGTC. Its translation is CASSLGGRVMGEQYV.

This clonotype was recorded a few times. The rearrangement links TRBV5-1 to TRBJ2-2; maybe TRBD2 (6 bases). The CDR3 consists of 12 residues. Between the trimmed V and J ends, which lost 7 bases and 6 bases, there was a span of 10 bases. The germline V gene encodes CDR1 SGHRS and CDR2 YFSETQ. The CDR3 nucleotides are TGCGCCAGCTCCGCGGGACCCGGGGAGCTGTTTTTT. Translated, it gives CASSAGPGELFF. Based on the CDR3 plus reference TRBV5-1 and TRBJ2-2, the full variable domain is KAGVTQTPRYLIKTRGQQVTLSCSPISGHRSVSWYQQTPGQGLQFLFEYFSETQRNKGNFPGRFSGRQFSNSRSEMNVSTLELGDSALYLCASSAGPGELFFGEGSRLTVL.

This clonotype was found many times. CDR3 in DNA: TGTGCCAGCAGTTTGGGAGGCACTGCAACTAATGAAAAACTGTTTTTT. Protein product: CASSLGGTATNEKLFF. This chain connects TRBV12-3 or TRBV12-4 to TRBJ1-4; no clear D gene. The V gene lost 3 bases and the J gene lost 0 bases, with 11 bases spanning the gap. The CDR3 covers 16 residues.

The chain is built from TRBV11-2 and TRBJ1-2; no clear D. Germline V gene sequence: CDR1 SGHAT, CDR2 FQNNGV. This CDR3 spans 12 amino acids. Trimming cost V 3 bases and J 8 bases, with 10 bases left between them. The CDR3 here is CASSFNRWGYTF. The DNA of the CDR3 is TGTGCCAGCAGCTTCAACCGTTGGGGCTACACCTTC.

The V call is TRBV7-9, the J call TRBJ1-1; D not certain. The V end lost 5 bases, the J end lost 5 bases, and 18 bases lay between the germline ends. There are 15 residues in the CDR3. Germline V gives CDR1 SEHNR, CDR2 FQNEAQ (reference sequence). CDR3 nucleotides: TGTGCCAGCAGCGTAAACAGAGGATATTCGACTGAAGCTTTCTTT. Its protein is CASSVNRGYSTEAFF.

This clonotype was found many times. The J gene is TRBJ2-5, the V gene TRBV7-2, with D possibly being TRBD1 (5 bases). Germline CDR1 is SGHTA and CDR2 is FQGNSA. The CDR3 is 17 residues long. Trimming removed 4 bases at V and 5 bases at J, with 23 bases between. The CDR3 here is CASSSLRTLESRETQYF. The CDR3 DNA reads TGTGCCAGCAGCTCCCTTCGGACACTTGAATCACGGGAGACCCAGTACTTC. Full variable domain (missing parts from reference TRBV7-2 and TRBJ2-5): GAGVSQSPSNKVTEKGKDVELRCDPISGHTALYWYRQSLGQGLEFLIYFQGNSAPDKSGLPSDRFSAERTGGSVSTLTIQRTQQEDSAVYLCASSSLRTLESRETQYFGPGTRLLVL.

This clonotype came up a few times. V gene TRBV7-8 combines with J gene TRBJ2-7; 7 bases fit TRBD1. This CDR3 region has 15 residues. Looked up from germline, CDR1 is SGHVS and CDR2 is FQNEAQ. J gave up 2 bases and V 4 bases, and 8 bases lay outside the gene matches. In nucleotides, the CDR3 is TGTGCCAGCAGCTCAAACAGGGGCGTCACCTACGAGCAGTACGTC. This encodes CASSSNRGVTYEQYV.

The chain carries TRBV10-2 and TRBJ2-7; TRBD2 agrees at 8 bases. The ends lost 6 bases at V and 3 bases at J; junction bases unmatched: 4. The CDR3 is 13 amino acids. The germline V gene encodes CDR1 WSHSY and CDR2 SAAADI. CDR3 DNA sequence: TGCGCCAGCAGCCGCGGGAGGAACTACGAGCAGTACGTC. It translates to CASSRGRNYEQYV.